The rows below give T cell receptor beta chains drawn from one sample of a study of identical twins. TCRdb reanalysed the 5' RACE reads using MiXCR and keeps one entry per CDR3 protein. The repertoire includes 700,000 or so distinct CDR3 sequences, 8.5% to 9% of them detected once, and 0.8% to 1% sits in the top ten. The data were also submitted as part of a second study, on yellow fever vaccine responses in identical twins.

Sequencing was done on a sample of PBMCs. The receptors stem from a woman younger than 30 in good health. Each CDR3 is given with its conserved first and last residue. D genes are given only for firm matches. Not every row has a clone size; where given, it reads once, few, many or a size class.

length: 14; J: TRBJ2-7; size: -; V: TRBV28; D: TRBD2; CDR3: CASWGLAGVGEQYF; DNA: TGTGCCAGCTGGGGACTAGCGGGGGTAGGCGAGCAGTACTTC
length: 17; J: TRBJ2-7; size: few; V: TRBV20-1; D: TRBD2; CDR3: CSARVANPVAGDYEQYF; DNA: TGCAGTGCTAGAGTCGCCAACCCGGTAGCGGGAGACTACGAGCAGTACTTC
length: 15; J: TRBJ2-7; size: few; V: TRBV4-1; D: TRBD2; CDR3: CASSPWVAGGNEQYF; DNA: TGCGCCAGCAGCCCCTGGGTAGCGGGAGGAAACGAGCAGTACTTC
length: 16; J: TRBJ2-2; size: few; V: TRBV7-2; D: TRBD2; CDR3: CASSQEGAGVGGELFF; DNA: TGTGCCAGCAGCCAAGAAGGAGCGGGGGTGGGCGGGGAGCTGTTTTTT
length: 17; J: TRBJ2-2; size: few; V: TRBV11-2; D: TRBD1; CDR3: CASSSTYRGTNTGELFF; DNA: TGTGCCAGCAGCTCAACCTACAGGGGGACGAACACCGGGGAGCTGTTTTTT
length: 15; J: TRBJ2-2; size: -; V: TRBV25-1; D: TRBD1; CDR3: CASSWTGGDTGELFF; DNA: TGTGCCAGCAGCTGGACAGGTGGGGACACCGGGGAGCTGTTTTTT
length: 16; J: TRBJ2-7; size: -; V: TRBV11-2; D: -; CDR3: CASSLDSPGVGYEQYF; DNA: TGTGCCAGCAGCTTAGATAGCCCGGGAGTTGGATACGAGCAGTACTTC
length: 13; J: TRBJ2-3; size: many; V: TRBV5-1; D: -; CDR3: CASSPRGGDTQYF; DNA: TGCGCCAGCAGCCCTAGAGGTGGCGATACGCAGTATTTT
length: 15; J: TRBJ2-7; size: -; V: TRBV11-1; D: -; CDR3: CASSLISRAGGEQYF; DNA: TGTGCCAGCAGCTTAATTTCCAGGGCGGGTGGCGAGCAGTACTTC
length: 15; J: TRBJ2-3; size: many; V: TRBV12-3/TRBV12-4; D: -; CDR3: CASRYREASTDTQYF; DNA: TGTGCCAGCAGATACAGGGAAGCTAGCACAGATACGCAGTATTTT
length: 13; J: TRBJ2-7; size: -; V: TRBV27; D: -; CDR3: CASSPLLSYEQYF; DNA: TGTGCCAGCAGTCCTCTGCTTTCCTACGAGCAGTACTTC
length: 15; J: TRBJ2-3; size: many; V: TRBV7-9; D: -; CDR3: CASRYTGDFTDTQYF; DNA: TGTGCCAGCAGGTACACGGGGGATTTCACAGATACGCAGTATTTT
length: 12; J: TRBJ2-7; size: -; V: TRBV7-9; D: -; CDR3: CASSTLGYEQYF; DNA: TGTGCCAGCAGCACGCTGGGCTACGAGCAGTACTTC
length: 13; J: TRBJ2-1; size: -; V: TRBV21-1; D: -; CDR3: CASSKARGNEQFF; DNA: TGTGCCAGCAGCAAAGCCAGGGGAAATGAGCAGTTCTTC
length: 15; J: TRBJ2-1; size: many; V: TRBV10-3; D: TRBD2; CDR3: CAIGTSEASYNEQFF; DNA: TGTGCCATCGGCACTAGCGAGGCCTCCTACAATGAGCAGTTCTTC
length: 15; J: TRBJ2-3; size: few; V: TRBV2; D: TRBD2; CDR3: CASSALAGYTDTQYF; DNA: TGTGCCAGCAGTGCCCTAGCGGGTTACACAGATACGCAGTATTTT
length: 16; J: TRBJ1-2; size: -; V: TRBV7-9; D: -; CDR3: CASSFIPGRSNYGYTF; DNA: TGTGCCAGCAGCTTCATTCCGGGACGGTCTAACTATGGCTACACCTTC
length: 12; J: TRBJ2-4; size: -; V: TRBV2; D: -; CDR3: CASSEELLIQYF; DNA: TGTGCCAGCAGTGAAGAACTACTCATTCAGTACTTC
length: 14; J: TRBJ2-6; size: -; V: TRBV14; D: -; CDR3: CASSQHFGANVLTF; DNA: TGTGCCAGCAGCCAACATTTTGGGGCCAACGTCCTGACTTTC
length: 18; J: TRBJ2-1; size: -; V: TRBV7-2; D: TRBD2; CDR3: CASSLAKGSGRSWNEQFF; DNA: TGTGCCAGCAGCTTGGCAAAGGGCAGCGGGAGGAGTTGGAATGAGCAGTTCTTC
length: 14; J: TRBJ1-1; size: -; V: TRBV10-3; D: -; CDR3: CAISEYALFAEAFF; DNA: TGTGCCATCAGTGAATATGCACTGTTCGCTGAAGCTTTCTTT
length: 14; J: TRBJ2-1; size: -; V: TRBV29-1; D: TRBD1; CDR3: CSVVKGTALFEQFF; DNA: TGCAGCGTTGTGAAGGGGACAGCGCTCTTCGAGCAGTTCTTC
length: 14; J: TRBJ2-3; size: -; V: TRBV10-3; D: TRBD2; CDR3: CAIAGGVGQDTQYF; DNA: TGTGCCATCGCCGGGGGGGTGGGACAAGATACGCAGTATTTT
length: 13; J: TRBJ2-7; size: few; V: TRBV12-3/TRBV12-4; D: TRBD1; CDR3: CASGRTGADEQYF; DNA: TGTGCCAGCGGGAGGACAGGGGCCGACGAGCAGTACTTC
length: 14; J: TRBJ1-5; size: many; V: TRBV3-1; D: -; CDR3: CASSQGLLNQPQHF; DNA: TGTGCCAGCAGCCAAGGACTGCTCAATCAGCCCCAGCATTTT
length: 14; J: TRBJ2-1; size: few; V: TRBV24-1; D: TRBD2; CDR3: CATSVGGSYNEQFF; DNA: TGTGCCACCAGTGTCGGCGGGAGCTACAATGAGCAGTTCTTC
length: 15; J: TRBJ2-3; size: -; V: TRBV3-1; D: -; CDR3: CASSASAGVADTQYF; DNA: TGTGCCAGCAGCGCATCGGCAGGGGTAGCAGATACGCAGTATTTT
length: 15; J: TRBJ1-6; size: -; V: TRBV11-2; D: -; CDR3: CASSPGPVTNSPLHF; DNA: TGTGCCAGCAGTCCAGGGCCGGTCACCAATTCACCCCTCCACTTT
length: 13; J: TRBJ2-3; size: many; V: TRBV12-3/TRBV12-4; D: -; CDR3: CASSAGTGSGQYF; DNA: TGTGCCAGCAGCGCCGGGACCGGCTCCGGGCAGTATTTT
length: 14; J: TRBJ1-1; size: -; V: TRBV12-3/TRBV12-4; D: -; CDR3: CAIRAKGMNTEAFF; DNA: TGTGCCATCCGGGCGAAAGGTATGAACACTGAAGCTTTCTTT
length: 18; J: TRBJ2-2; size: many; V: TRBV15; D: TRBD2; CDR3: CATSLYGGAGEVTGELFF; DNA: TGTGCCACCAGCTTATACGGCGGAGCGGGAGAGGTTACCGGGGAGCTGTTTTTT
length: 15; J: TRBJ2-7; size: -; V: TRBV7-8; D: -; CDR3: CASSLRGGPSYEQYF; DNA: TGTGCCAGCAGCTTGCGGGGAGGCCCTTCCTACGAGCAGTACTTC
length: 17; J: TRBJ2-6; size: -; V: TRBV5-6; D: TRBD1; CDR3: CASSFQGARSGANVLTF; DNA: TGTGCCAGCAGCTTTCAGGGGGCAAGGTCTGGGGCCAACGTCCTGACTTTC
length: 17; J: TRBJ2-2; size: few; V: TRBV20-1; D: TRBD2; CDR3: CSAREAGTKPNTGELFF; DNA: TGCAGTGCTAGAGAGGCCGGGACTAAACCGAACACCGGGGAGCTGTTTTTT
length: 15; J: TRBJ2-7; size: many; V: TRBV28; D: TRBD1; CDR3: CASSQPGTGAYEQYF; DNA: TGTGCCAGCAGCCAACCCGGGACAGGGGCCTACGAGCAGTACTTC
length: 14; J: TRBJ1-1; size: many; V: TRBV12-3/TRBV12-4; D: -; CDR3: CASSFVSGNTEAFF; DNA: TGTGCCAGCAGTTTCGTTTCAGGGAACACTGAAGCTTTCTTT
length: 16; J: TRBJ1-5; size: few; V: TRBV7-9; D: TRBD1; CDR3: CASSGTGGLSNQPQHF; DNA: TGTGCCAGCAGCGGGACAGGGGGCTTAAGCAATCAGCCCCAGCATTTT
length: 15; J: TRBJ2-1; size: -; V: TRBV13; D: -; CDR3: CASSLVRTAYNEQFF; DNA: TGTGCCAGCAGCTTAGTTAGGACAGCCTACAATGAGCAGTTCTTC
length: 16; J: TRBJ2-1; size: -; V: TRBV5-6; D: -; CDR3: CASTPNGGRVYNEQFF; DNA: TGTGCCAGCACTCCCAACGGGGGGCGCGTATACAATGAGCAGTTCTTC
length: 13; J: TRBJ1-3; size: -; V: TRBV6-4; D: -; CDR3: CASSENGGNTIYF; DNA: TGTGCCAGCAGCGAGAATGGCGGAAACACCATATATTTT
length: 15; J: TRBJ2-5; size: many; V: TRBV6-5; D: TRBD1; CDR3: CASSYQGQVQETQYF; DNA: TGTGCCAGCAGTTACCAGGGACAGGTCCAAGAGACCCAGTACTTC
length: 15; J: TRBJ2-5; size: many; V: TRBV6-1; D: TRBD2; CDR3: CASRAGLAGSGTQYF; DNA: TGTGCCAGCAGAGCAGGACTAGCGGGGAGTGGTACCCAGTACTTC
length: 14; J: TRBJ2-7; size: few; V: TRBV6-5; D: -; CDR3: CASSYRETGYEQYF; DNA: TGTGCCAGCAGTTACAGGGAGACAGGCTACGAGCAGTACTTC
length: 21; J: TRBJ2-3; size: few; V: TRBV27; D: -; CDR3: CASRARARNLGPGPPTDTQYF; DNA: TGTGCCAGCAGAGCCCGGGCCAGGAACCTGGGGCCCGGCCCACCCACAGATACGCAGTATTTT
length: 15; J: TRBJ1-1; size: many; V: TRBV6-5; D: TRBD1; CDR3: CASSYLGQMNTEAFF; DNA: TGTGCCAGCAGTTACCTGGGACAGATGAACACTGAAGCTTTCTTT
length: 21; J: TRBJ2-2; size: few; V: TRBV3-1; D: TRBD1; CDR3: CASSQADQDLWTGWSTGELFF; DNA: TGTGCCAGCAGCCAAGCGGACCAAGATCTTTGGACAGGGTGGAGCACCGGGGAGCTGTTTTTT
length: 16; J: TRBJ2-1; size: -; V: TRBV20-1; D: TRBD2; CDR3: CSARDPVAGAGNEQFF; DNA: TGCAGTGCTAGAGATCCGGTCGCGGGAGCAGGGAATGAGCAGTTCTTC
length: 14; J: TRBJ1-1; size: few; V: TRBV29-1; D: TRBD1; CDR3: CSVRGDRDSEEAFF; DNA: TGCAGCGTTCGCGGTGACCGGGACAGCGAGGAAGCTTTCTTT
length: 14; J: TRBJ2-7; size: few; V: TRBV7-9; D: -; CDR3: CASSSLGDNYEQYF; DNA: TGTGCCAGCAGCTCCTTAGGGGACAACTACGAGCAATACTTC
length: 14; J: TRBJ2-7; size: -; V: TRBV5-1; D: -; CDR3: CASQGGTYPYEQYF; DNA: TGCGCCAGCCAAGGCGGCACATACCCCTACGAGCAGTACTTC
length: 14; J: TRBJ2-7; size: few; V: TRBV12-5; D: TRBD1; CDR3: CASGLERQGGEQYF; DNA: TGTGCTAGTGGTTTGGAAAGACAGGGGGGCGAGCAGTACTTC
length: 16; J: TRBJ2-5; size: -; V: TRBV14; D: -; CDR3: CASSQLSADEGKTQYF; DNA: TGTGCCAGCAGCCAACTTAGTGCGGACGAGGGAAAGACCCAGTACTTC
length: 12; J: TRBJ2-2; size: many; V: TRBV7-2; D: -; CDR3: CASSTSTGELFF; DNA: TGTGCCAGCAGCACGAGCACCGGGGAGCTGTTTTTT
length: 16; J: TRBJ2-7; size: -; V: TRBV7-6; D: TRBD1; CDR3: CASSHIGQGAAYEQYF; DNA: TGTGCCAGCAGTCATATCGGACAGGGGGCCGCCTACGAGCAGTACTTC